This T cell receptor (beta chain) was found in a study of CD4 T cells in relation to SARS-CoV-2 and coronaviruses. Before the COVID-19 pandemic, during about 2010-2018, CD4+ T cells were taken from unexposed donors. After approximately 10 days of culture, CD4+ T cells were isolated. Unexposed-donor CD4+ T cells were probed with SARS-CoV-2 S/N and four cold-coronavirus spikes, cells permitting. The assay was immunoSEQ multiplex PCR, and TCRdb's table has in-frame clones only and misses some. The repertoire consists of under 13,000 clones, with around 80% occurring once and the leading ten covering over 25%. As concerns this clone: The antigen is not known.

The germline V and J ends were trimmed by 6 bases and 8 bases, with 14 bases remaining between them. This CDR3 is 13 amino acids long. The genes are TRBV12-3 or TRBV12-4 and TRBJ2-1; D could derive from TRBD1 or TRBD2 (5 bases each). The TCR was taken from a human donor in good health. The sequenced sample consisted of CD4+ T cells from PBMCs, cultured in vitro. CDR3 DNA sequence: TGTGCCAGCAGCGGGACCTCCGGCCATGAGCAGTTCTTC. It specifies CASSGTSGHEQFF.